The next 21 T cell receptor beta chains were all read from a single sample in a study of shared clonotypes between healthy human individuals. Generated by immunoSEQ multiplex PCR, the TCRdb table keeps only in-frame clones and is missing some. The table has about 110,000 clones, approximately 70% seen once. Sample: memory CD8+ T cells sorted from blood. Subset described: CD45RO+ cells pooled with CCR7-negative TemRA cells. These receptors were obtained from a woman in her twenties or thirties in good health.

The J gene is TRBJ2-7, the V gene TRBV7-8; 8 bases line up with TRBD2. CDR1 and CDR2 from the germline V gene are SGHVS and FQNEAQ. V was clipped by 0 bases and J by 5 bases; unmatched bases: 12. This CDR3 has 17 residues. The DNA of the CDR3 is TGTGCCAGCAGCTTAGCCCCAACGACTAGCGCATTTGACGAGCAGTACTTC. This sequence encodes CASSLAPTTSAFDEQYF. The full variable domain, its missing parts supplied by reference TRBV7-8 and TRBJ2-7, is GAGVSQSPRYKVAKRGQDVALRCDPISGHVSLFWYQQALGQGPEFLTYFQNEAQLDKSGLPSDRFFAERPEGSVSTLKIQRTQQEDSAVYLCASSLAPTTSAFDEQYFGPGTRLTVT.

The rearrangement links TRBV2 to TRBJ1-1; D not certain. V lost 8 bases, J lost 0 bases, and 7 bases lay in between. The CDR3 is 12 residues long. Germline V gene sequence: CDR1 SNHLY, CDR2 FYNNEI. CDR3 amino acids: CASGRMNTEAFF. DNA for the CDR3: TGTGCCAGCGGACGTATGAACACTGAAGCTTTCTTT.

The chain has TRBV5-1 and TRBJ2-7; TRBD1 is a possible D gene (6 bases). Germline values: CDR1 SGHRS, CDR2 YFSETQ. The V and J ends lost 2 bases and 3 bases respectively, with 9 bases between them. The CDR3 has 13 residues. The CDR3 sequence is CASSLRGFYEQYF. The CDR3 DNA reads as TGCGCCAGCAGCTTAAGGGGGTTCTACGAGCAGTACTTC.

V gene TRBV29-1 combines with J gene TRBJ1-1, with 12 bases aligning to TRBD1. Germline trimming cut 5 bases from V and 7 bases from J; bases unmatched to any gene: 5. The V gene's germline CDR1 is SQVTM and CDR2 ANQGSEA. CDR3 length: 13 residues. CDR3 region: CSVSGQGAIEAFF. CDR3 in DNA: TGCAGCGTTTCGGGACAGGGGGCGATTGAAGCTTTCTTT.

V usage is TRBV7-9 and J usage is TRBJ2-7; D gene ambiguous. Germline assignment: CDR1 SEHNR and CDR2 FQNEAQ (reference sequence). V was cut by 1 base and J by 2 bases, with 12 bases left in between. CDR3 length equals 15 residues. CDR3 residues: CASSLVKGSTYEQYF. The CDR3 coding sequence is TGTGCCAGCAGCTTAGTTAAGGGCAGTACCTACGAGCAGTACTTC.

This chain connects TRBV10-1 to TRBJ2-1, with 8 bases identical to TRBD1. The CDR3 has 14 amino acids. Unmatched junction bases numbered 4, after V lost 6 bases and J lost 3 bases. The germline CDR1 and CDR2 sequences are WNHNN and SYGVQD (reference sequence). The CDR3, as DNA: TGCGCCAGCAGCTTACAGGGGGTCTACAATGAGCAGTTCTTC. This translates into CASSLQGVYNEQFF.

There are a few counts of this clone. CDR3 loop: CASSSKGARGGYEQYF. CDR3 sequence (DNA): TGTGCCAGCAGCTCAAAGGGTGCCAGGGGGGGATACGAGCAGTACTTC. The chain joins TRBV7-2 to TRBJ2-7, with D perhaps matching TRBD1 or TRBD2 (7 bases each). The CDR3 has 16 residues. CDR1 SGHTA and CDR2 FQGNSA come from the germline V gene. Trimming pared 4 bases from V and 4 bases from J, leaving 20 bases between. The full variable domain, with the rest looked up from reference TRBV7-2 and TRBJ2-7, is GAGVSQSPSNKVTEKGKDVELRCDPISGHTALYWYRQSLGQGLEFLIYFQGNSAPDKSGLPSDRFSAERTGGSVSTLTIQRTQQEDSAVYLCASSSKGARGGYEQYFGPGTRLTVT.

The gene calls are TRBV28 and TRBJ2-2; the match to TRBD1 covers 7 bases. The CDR3 sequence is 14 residues long. The germline CDR1 and CDR2 sequences are MDHEN and SYDVKM. V dropped 3 bases and J dropped 5; count of bases not matched to a gene: 3. The CDR3 loop is CASSFFRGTGELFF. Written as DNA, the CDR3 is TGTGCCAGCAGTTTCTTCAGGGGGACCGGGGAGCTGTTTTTT.

The chain links TRBV5-5 to TRBJ2-3; perhaps TRBD2 as D (5 bases). The germline gives CDR1 SGHKS, CDR2 YYEKEE (reference sequence). Trimming cost V 5 bases and J 4 bases, with 11 bases left between them. CDR3 size: 13 residues. DNA for the CDR3: TGTGCCAGCAGACGGGAACCGGCAGATACGCAGTATTTT. Translated: CASRREPADTQYF.

This chain links TRBV5-1 with TRBJ1-1; D gene unclear. The ends were cut back, 0 bases at V and 1 base at J, with 10 bases in the middle. This CDR3 comprises 15 residues. CDR1 and CDR2 (germline): SGHRS, YFSETQ. The CDR3 region is CASSLGDSSNTEAFF. CDR3 sequence (DNA): TGCGCCAGCAGCTTGGGGGATAGTTCGAACACTGAAGCTTTCTTT. Filled out from reference TRBV5-1 and TRBJ1-1, the complete variable domain reads KAGVTQTPRYLIKTRGQQVTLSCSPISGHRSVSWYQQTPGQGLQFLFEYFSETQRNKGNFPGRFSGRQFSNSRSEMNVSTLELGDSALYLCASSLGDSSNTEAFFGQGTRLTVV.

This clone has at least ten counts. The chain employs TRBV4-2 and TRBJ2-5; TRBD2 matches at 9 bases. Germline V lookup: CDR1 LGHNA, CDR2 YNFKEQ. J gave up 5 bases and V 5 bases, and 9 bases lay outside the gene matches. The CDR3 spans 15 residues. The CDR3 bases are TGTGCCAGCAGCTTCCAGGCGGGAGGGGCGGAGACCCAGTACTTC. This gives the protein CASSFQAGGAETQYF.

V and J are TRBV4-2 and TRBJ1-1; tentatively, D is TRBD1 (5 bases). The CDR3 spans 13 residues. Between the trimmed V and J ends, which lost 1 base and 6 bases, there was a span of 9 bases. CDR1 is LGHNA, CDR2 YNFKEQ, per germline. The CDR3 loop is CASSQGDGAEAFF. DNA of the CDR3: TGTGCCAGCAGCCAAGGGGACGGAGCTGAAGCTTTCTTT.

This clone was detected only a few times. The likely explanation is a read error, given a far larger clone one base away. This sequence joins TRBV11-3 and TRBJ2-5, with 10 bases fitting TRBD2. The last part of the DNA fits TRBJ2-7 better; the J call may be wrong. This CDR3 spans 16 amino acids. Per the germline V gene, CDR1 is SGHNT and CDR2 is YENEEA. The CDR3 loop reads CASSQGLAVSSYEQYF. CDR3 bases: TGCGCCAGCAGCCAAGGACTAGCGGTTTCATCCTACGAGCAGTACTTC.

Only a few counts were recorded for this clone. This chain joins TRBV27 and TRBJ2-2; no clear D gene. CDR1 and CDR2 from the germline V gene are MNHEY and SMNVEV (reference sequence). This CDR3 has 14 amino acids. The V and J ends lost 0 bases and 4 bases respectively, with 6 bases between them. The CDR3 here is CASSLSYATGELFF. DNA of the CDR3: TGTGCCAGCAGTTTATCGTATGCCACCGGGGAGCTGTTTTTT.

Only one count was recorded for this clone. This chain joins TRBV10-3 and TRBJ2-1; possible D gene TRBD2, 6 bases. In germline, CDR1 is ENHRY, CDR2 SYGVKD. The CDR3 runs 15 residues. V was clipped by 1 base and J by 5 bases, with 12 bases between them. The chain's CDR3 is CAISEFWTKDNEQFF. CDR3 sequence (DNA): TGTGCCATCAGTGAGTTTTGGACTAAGGACAATGAGCAGTTCTTC.

The rearrangement links TRBV7-8 to TRBJ2-2, with D perhaps TRBD2 (6 bases). Germline CDR1 reads SGHVS; CDR2 reads FQNEAQ. There are 15 residues in the CDR3. The ends were cut back, 1 base at V and 5 bases at J, with 11 bases in the middle. The CDR3 sequence is CASSLVGSGTGELFF. CDR3 in DNA: TGTGCCAGCAGCTTAGTCGGGAGTGGAACCGGGGAGCTGTTTTTT. Supplemented by reference TRBV7-8 and TRBJ2-2, the full variable domain reads GAGVSQSPRYKVAKRGQDVALRCDPISGHVSLFWYQQALGQGPEFLTYFQNEAQLDKSGLPSDRFFAERPEGSVSTLKIQRTQQEDSAVYLCASSLVGSGTGELFFGEGSRLTVL.

The J gene is TRBJ1-5, the V gene TRBV19; unclear D gene. V lost 5 bases and J lost 2, with 19 bases in between. Looked up from germline, CDR1 is LNHDA and CDR2 is SQIVND (reference sequence). The CDR3 runs to 17 residues. The CDR3 DNA reads TGTGCCAGTAGTCCGGGGTTCTTCAGGTCCGGCAATCAGCCCCAGCATTTT. Translating gives CASSPGFFRSGNQPQHF.

This chain links TRBV10-3 with TRBJ2-7; D is perhaps TRBD2 (6 bases). The CDR3 has 14 amino acids. V was clipped by 6 bases and J by 0 bases, with 12 bases between them. Looked up from germline, CDR1 is ENHRY and CDR2 is SYGVKD. The CDR3 coding sequence is TGTGCCATCAGATTTAGCGGCAACTCCTACGAGCAGTACTTC. It translates to CAIRFSGNSYEQYF.

This clone was detected a few times. V usage is TRBV7-9 and J usage is TRBJ2-5; D tentatively reads TRBD1 or TRBD2 (5 bases each). Per the germline V gene, CDR1 is SEHNR and CDR2 is FQNEAQ (reference sequence). V lost 5 bases to trimming and J lost 2 bases, with 15 bases between them. The CDR3 totals 15 residues. In DNA form, the CDR3 reads TGTGCCAGCAGCCGAGGGACGGCCTTTCAAGAGACCCAGTACTTC. It codes for CASSRGTAFQETQYF.

The gene calls are TRBV27 and TRBJ2-6; no clear D. Trimming took 3 bases from V and 2 from J, leaving 11 bases between them. Germline V gene sequence: CDR1 MNHEY, CDR2 SMNVEV (reference sequence). The CDR3 extends over 16 amino acids. This CDR3 is CASSFLPPPGANVLTF. The CDR3 nucleotides are TGTGCCAGCAGTTTCCTGCCCCCTCCTGGGGCCAACGTCCTGACTTTC.

The chain links TRBV5-6 to TRBJ1-2; D is ambiguous. CDR1 SGHDT and CDR2 YYEEEE come from the germline V gene. The CDR3 covers 14 residues. V was shortened by 2 bases and J by 0 bases, with 8 bases between the two germline ends. The CDR3 is CASSLLETNYGYTF. For the CDR3, the DNA is TGTGCCAGCAGCTTACTCGAGACTAACTATGGCTACACCTTC.